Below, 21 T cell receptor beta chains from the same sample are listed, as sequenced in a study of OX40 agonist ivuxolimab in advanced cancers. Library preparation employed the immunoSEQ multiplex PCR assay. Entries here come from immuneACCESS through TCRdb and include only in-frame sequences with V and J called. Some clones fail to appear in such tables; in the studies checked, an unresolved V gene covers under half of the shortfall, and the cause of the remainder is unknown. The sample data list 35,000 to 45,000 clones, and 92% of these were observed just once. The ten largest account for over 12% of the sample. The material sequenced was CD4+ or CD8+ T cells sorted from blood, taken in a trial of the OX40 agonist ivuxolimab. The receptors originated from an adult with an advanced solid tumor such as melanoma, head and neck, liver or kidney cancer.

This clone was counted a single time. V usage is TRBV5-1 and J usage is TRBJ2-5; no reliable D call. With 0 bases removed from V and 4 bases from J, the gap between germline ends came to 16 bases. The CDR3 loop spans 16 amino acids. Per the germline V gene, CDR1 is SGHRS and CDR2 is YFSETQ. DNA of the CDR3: TGCGCCAGCAGCTTGGAGGGTGTGACCCCACGAGAGACCCAGTACTTC. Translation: CASSLEGVTPRETQYF.

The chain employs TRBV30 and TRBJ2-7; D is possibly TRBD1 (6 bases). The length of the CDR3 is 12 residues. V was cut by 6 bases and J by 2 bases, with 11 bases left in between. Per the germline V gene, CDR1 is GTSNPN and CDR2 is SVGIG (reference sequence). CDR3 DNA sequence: TGTGCCTGTATAGGACAGACCTACGAGCAGTACTTC. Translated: CACIGQTYEQYF.

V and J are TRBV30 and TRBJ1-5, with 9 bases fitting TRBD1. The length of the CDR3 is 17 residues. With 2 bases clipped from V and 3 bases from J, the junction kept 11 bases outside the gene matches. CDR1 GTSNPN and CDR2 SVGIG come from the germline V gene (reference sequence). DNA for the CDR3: TGTGCCTGGAGTACTCCCCCGGGACAGGGAATCAATCAGCCCCAGCATTTT. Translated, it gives CAWSTPPGQGINQPQHF.

The CDR3 bases are TGTGCCAGCAGCCCGGGACTACCCCCCTACGAGCAGTACTTC. It encodes CASSPGLPPYEQYF. The chain uses TRBV7-3 and TRBJ2-7; TRBD2 aligns across 7 bases. The V gene's germline CDR1 is SGHTA and CDR2 FQGTGA. The CDR3 spans 14 residues. V was clipped by 5 bases and J by 2 bases; unmatched bases: 6.

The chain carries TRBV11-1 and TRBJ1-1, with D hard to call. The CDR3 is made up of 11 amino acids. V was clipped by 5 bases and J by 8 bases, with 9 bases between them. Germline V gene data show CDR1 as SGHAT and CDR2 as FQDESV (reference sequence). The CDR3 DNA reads TGTGCCAGCAGCCTCGAGGCCGAAGCTTTCTTT. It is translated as CASSLEAEAFF.

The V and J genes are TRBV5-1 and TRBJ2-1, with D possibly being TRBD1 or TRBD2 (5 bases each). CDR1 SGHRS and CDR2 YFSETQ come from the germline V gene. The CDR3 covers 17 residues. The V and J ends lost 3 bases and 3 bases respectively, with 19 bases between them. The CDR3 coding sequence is TGCGCCAGCAGCTATGGGACCGGGACGGGCCGCTACAATGAGCAGTTCTTC. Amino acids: CASSYGTGTGRYNEQFF.

The CDR3 sequence is CASTGDNEQFF. CDR3 DNA sequence: TGTGCCAGCACGGGGGACAATGAGCAGTTCTTC. V and J are TRBV27 and TRBJ2-1; D may be TRBD2 (6 bases). CDR1 is MNHEY, CDR2 SMNVEV, per germline (reference sequence). V shed 7 bases and J shed 5 bases, with 6 bases lying between them. This CDR3 is built from 11 residues.

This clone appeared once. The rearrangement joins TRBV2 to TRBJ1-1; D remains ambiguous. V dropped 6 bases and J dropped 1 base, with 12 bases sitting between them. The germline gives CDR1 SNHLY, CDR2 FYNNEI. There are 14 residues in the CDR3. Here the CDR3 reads CASSVRSGNTEAFF. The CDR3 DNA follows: TGTGCCAGCAGCGTTCGTTCGGGGAACACTGAAGCTTTCTTT.

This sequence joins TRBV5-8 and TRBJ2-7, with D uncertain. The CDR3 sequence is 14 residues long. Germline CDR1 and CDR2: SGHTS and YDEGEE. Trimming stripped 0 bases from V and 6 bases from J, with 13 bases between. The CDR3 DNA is TGTGCCAGCAGCTTGGGTCACCTTCACCTCGAGCAGTACTTC. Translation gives CASSLGHLHLEQYF.

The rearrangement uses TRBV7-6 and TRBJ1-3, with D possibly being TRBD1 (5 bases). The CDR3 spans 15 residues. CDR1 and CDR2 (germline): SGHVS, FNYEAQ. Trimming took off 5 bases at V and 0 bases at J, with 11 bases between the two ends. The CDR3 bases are TGTGCCAGCAGCAGGGACGCCCGCTCTGGAAACACCATATATTTT. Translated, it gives CASSRDARSGNTIYF.

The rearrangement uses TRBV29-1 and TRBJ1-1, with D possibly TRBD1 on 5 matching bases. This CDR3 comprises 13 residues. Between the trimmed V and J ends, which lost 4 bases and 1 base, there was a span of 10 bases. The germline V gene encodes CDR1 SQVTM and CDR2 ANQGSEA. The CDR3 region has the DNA TGCAGCGTTGGCAGGGTGGGGAACACTGAAGCTTTCTTT. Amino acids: CSVGRVGNTEAFF.

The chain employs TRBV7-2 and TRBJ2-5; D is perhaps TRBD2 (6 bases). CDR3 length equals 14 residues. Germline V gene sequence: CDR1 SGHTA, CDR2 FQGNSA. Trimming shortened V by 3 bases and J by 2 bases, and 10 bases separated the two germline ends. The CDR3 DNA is TGTGCCAGCAGCTTGGGGACTCATCAAGAGACCCAGTACTTC. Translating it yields CASSLGTHQETQYF.

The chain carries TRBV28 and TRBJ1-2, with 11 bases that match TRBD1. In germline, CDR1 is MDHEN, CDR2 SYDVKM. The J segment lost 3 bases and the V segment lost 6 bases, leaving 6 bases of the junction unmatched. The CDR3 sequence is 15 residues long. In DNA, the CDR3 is TGTGCCAGCAGCCTACGGACAGGGGGCTACTATGGCTACACCTTC. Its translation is CASSLRTGGYYGYTF.

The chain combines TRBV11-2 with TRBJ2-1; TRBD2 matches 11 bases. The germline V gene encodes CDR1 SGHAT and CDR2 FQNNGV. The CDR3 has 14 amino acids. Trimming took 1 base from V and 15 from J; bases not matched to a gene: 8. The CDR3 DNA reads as TGTGCCAGCAGCTTAGGGGGTAGCGGGAGGGCCGGGTTCTTC. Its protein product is CASSLGGSGRAGFF.

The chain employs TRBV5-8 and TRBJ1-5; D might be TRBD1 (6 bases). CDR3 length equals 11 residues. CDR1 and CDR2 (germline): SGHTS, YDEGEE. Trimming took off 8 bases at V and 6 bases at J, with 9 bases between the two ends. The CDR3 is CASRGAQPQHF. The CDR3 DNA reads TGTGCCAGTCGGGGGGCTCAGCCCCAGCATTTT.

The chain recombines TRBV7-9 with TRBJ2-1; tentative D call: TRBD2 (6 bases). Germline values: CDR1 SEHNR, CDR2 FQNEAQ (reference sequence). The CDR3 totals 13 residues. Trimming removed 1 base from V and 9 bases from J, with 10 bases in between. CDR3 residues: CASSLVPAGEQFF. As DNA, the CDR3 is TGTGCCAGCAGCTTAGTACCAGCGGGTGAGCAGTTCTTC.

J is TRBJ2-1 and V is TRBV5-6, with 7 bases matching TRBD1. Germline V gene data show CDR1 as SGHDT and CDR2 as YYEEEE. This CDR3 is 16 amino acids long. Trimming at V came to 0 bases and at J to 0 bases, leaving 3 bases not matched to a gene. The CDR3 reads CASSLVGDSSYNEQFF. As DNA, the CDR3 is TGTGCCAGCAGCTTGGTGGGGGACAGCTCCTACAATGAGCAGTTCTTC.

In nucleotides, the CDR3 is TGCGCCAGCAGCCACACGAGCTCCTACGAGCAGTACTTC. Translating it yields CASSHTSSYEQYF. The rearrangement uses TRBV5-1 and TRBJ2-7; D is unclear. The ends were cut back, 4 bases at V and 0 bases at J, with 8 bases in the middle. Looked up from germline, CDR1 is SGHRS and CDR2 is YFSETQ. This CDR3 has 13 residues.

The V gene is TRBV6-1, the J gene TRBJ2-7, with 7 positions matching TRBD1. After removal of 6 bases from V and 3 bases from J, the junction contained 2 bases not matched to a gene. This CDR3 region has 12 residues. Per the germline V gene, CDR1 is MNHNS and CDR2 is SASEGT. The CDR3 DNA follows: TGTGCCAGCAGCGGACAGGACTACGAGCAGTACTTC. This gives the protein CASSGQDYEQYF.

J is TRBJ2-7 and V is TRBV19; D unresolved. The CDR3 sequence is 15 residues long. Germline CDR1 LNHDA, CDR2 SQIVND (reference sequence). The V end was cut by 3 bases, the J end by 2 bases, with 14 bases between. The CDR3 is CASSILGYSPYEQYF. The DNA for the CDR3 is TGTGCCAGTAGTATCCTCGGTTACTCACCCTACGAGCAGTACTTC.

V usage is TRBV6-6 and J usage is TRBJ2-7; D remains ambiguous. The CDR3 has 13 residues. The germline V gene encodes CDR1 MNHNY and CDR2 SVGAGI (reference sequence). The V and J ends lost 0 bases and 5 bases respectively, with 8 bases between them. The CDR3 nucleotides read TGTGCCAGCAGTTACTCGCCCACAGACGAGCAGTACTTC. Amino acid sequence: CASSYSPTDEQYF.